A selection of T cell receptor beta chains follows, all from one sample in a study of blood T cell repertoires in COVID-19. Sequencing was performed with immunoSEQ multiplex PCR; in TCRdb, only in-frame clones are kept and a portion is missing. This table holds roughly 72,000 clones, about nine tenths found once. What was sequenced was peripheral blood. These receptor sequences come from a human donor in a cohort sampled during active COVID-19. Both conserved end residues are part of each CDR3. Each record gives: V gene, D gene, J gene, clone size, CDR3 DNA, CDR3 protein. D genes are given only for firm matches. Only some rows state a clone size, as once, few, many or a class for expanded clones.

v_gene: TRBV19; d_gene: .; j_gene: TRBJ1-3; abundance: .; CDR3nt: TGTGCCAGCGATCGGGAACCTGGAAACACCATATATTTT; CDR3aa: CASDREPGNTIYF
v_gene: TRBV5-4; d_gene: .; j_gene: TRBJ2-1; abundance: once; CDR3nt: TGTGCCAGCAGGCGGCCATTCTACAATGAGCAGTTCTTC; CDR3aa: CASRRPFYNEQFF
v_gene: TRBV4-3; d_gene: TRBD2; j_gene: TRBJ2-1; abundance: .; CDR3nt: TGCGCCAGCAGCCAAGTTCGGGGGGTCAGTGAGCAGTTCTTC; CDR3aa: CASSQVRGVSEQFF
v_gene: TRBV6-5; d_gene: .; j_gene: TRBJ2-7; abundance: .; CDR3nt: TGTGCCAGCAGACGAAGGGGGGGTCTAAACGAGCAGTACTTC; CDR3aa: CASRRRGGLNEQYF
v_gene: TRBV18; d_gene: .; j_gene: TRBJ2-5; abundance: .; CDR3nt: TGTGCCAGCTCACCACCGCCAGGATTCCAAGAGACCCAGTACTTC; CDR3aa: CASSPPPGFQETQYF
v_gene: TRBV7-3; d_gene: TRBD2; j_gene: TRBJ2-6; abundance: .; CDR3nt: TGTGCCAGCAGCCCACTAGCGGGAACTATCACTGGGGCCAACGTCCTGACTTTC; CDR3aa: CASSPLAGTITGANVLTF
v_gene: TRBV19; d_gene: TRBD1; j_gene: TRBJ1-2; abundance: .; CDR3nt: TGTGCCAGTAGTATAAGTGAGACAGGGGCCTATGGCTACACCTTC; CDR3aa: CASSISETGAYGYTF
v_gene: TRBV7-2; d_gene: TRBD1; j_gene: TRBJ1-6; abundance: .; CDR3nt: TGTGCCAGCAGCCTAGGGGGACAGGGGATTTCACCCCTCCACTTT; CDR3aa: CASSLGGQGISPLHF
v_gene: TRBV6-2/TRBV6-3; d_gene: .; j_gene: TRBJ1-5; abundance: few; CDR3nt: TGTGCCAGCAGTTACTCTACTGCTAATCAGCCCCAGCATTTT; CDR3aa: CASSYSTANQPQHF
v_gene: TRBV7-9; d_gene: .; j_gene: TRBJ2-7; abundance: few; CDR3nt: TGTGCCAGCAGCTTAGTCTCCCTTTATGACGAGCAGTACTTC; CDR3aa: CASSLVSLYDEQYF
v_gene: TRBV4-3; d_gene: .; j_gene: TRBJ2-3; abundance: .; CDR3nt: TGCGCCAGCAGCCACACAGACACAGATACGCAGTATTTT; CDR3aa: CASSHTDTDTQYF
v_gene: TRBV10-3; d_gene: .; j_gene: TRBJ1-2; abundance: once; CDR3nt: TGTGCCATCAGTGGTTCAGAACAGGGTCGTGGTGGCTACACCTTC; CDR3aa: CAISGSEQGRGGYTF
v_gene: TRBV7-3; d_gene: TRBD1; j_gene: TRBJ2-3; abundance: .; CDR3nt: TGTGCCAGCAGCGCGACAGGGATTGGCACTGGAACAGATACGCAGTATTTT; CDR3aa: CASSATGIGTGTDTQYF
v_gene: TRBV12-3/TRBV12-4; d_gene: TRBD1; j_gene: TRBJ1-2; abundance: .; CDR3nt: TGTGCCAGCAGTTTGGGACAGGGTAATGGCTACACCTTC; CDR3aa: CASSLGQGNGYTF
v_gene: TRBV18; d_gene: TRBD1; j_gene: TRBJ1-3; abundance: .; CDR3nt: TGTGCCAGCTCACCTATAATGTTCGCACAGGGGTCTGGAAACACCATATATTTT; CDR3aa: CASSPIMFAQGSGNTIYF
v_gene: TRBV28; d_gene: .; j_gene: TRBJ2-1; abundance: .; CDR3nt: TGTGCCAGCAGGTTAGGGGCTGGGGTAGGCTCCTACAATGAGCAGTTCTTC; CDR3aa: CASRLGAGVGSYNEQFF
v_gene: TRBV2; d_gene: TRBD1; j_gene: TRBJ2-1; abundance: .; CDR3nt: TGTGCCAGCAGTCCAGCGACAGGGGGTTTCAACAATGAGCAGTTCTTC; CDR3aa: CASSPATGGFNNEQFF
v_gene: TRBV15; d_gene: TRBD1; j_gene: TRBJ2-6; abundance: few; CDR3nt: TGTGCCACCAGCAGACAACAGGGGTCTGGGGCCAACGTCCTGACTTTC; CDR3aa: CATSRQQGSGANVLTF
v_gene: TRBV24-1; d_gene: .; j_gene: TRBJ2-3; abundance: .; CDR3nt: TGTGCCACCAGTGATGGGGCAGTCACAGATACGCAGTATTTT; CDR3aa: CATSDGAVTDTQYF
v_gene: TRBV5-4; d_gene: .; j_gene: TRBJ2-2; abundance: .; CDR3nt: TGTGCCAGCACCACCCAGGGGGGTACCGGGGAGCTGTTTTTT; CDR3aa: CASTTQGGTGELFF
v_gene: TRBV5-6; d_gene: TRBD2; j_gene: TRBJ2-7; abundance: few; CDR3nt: TGTGCCAGCAGCCAGCTAGCGGGGGGGCCTTACGAGCAGTACTTC; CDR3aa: CASSQLAGGPYEQYF
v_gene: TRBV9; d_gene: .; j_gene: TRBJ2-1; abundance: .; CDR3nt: TGTGCCAGCAGCGCCCGCCTTACAGGGTTCACCTACAATGAGCAGTTCTTC; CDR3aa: CASSARLTGFTYNEQFF
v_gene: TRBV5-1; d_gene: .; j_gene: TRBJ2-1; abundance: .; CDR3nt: TGCGCCAGCAGCTTGGGGCCGGGAGACTACAATGAGCAGTTCTTC; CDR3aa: CASSLGPGDYNEQFF
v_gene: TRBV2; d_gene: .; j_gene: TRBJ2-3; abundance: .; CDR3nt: TGTGCCAGCACCCAATCCGAGTGGGATACGCAGTATTTT; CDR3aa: CASTQSEWDTQYF
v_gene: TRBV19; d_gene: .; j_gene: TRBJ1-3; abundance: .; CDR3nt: TGTGCCAGTAGTATTTTAGCTTCTGGAAACACCATATATTTT; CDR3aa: CASSILASGNTIYF
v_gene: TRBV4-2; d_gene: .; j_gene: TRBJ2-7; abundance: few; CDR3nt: TGTGCCAGCAGCCAAGTGGGGGAGGGGGGCGGTGAGTACTTC; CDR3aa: CASSQVGEGGGEYF